This T cell receptor beta chain was sequenced in a study of blood T cell repertoires in COVID-19. Profiled with immunoSEQ multiplex PCR; TCRdb holds only in-frame clones, not every one. The top ten hold 2% to 3% of the sample, which has hundreds of thousands of clones, 83% seen once. J lost 1 base, V lost 4 bases, and 3 bases had no gene match. The CDR3 consists of 14 residues. Germline lookup yields CDR1 SEHNR and CDR2 FQNEAQ (reference sequence). The J gene is TRBJ1-1, the V gene TRBV7-9; TRBD1 aligns across 7 bases. The origin of this receptor is a woman between 40 and 50 years old with active or convalescent COVID-19. The specimen was peripheral blood. CDR3 nucleotides: TGTGCCAGCAGCTGGGGACAGACGAACACTGAAGCTTTCTTT. Amino acid sequence: CASSWGQTNTEAFF.